These 16 T cell receptor beta chains share one sample of origin, sequenced in a study of cytomegalovirus exposure and HLA in healthy donors. PCR used 60 Vbeta primers and 13 Jbeta primers. Clones were read by immunoSEQ multiplex PCR, and TCRdb kept only the in-frame ones, dropping some. The table records 200,000 to 250,000 clones, about two thirds of them present only once. The source material was PBMCs. Every receptor here comes from a man aged 35 to 55 in good health and CMV-seropositive.

The rearrangement joins TRBV6-4 to TRBJ2-3; 9 positions match TRBD2. Trimming at V came to 4 bases and at J to 4 bases, leaving 18 bases not matched to a gene. CDR3 length: 19 residues. In germline, CDR1 is MRHNA, CDR2 SNTAGT. In DNA, the CDR3 is TGTGCCAGCAGTGCCTCGGCAGCGGGGGGCTTCCCCCTCCCAGATACGCAGTATTTT. Its protein product is CASSASAAGGFPLPDTQYF.

The V gene is TRBV5-5, the J gene TRBJ1-5; possible D gene TRBD1, 6 bases. Germline values: CDR1 SGHKS, CDR2 YYEKEE (reference sequence). The CDR3 totals 15 residues. V dropped 3 bases and J dropped 3 bases, with 13 bases sitting between them. CDR3 region: CASSSTGSLNQPQHF. The CDR3, as DNA: TGTGCCAGCAGCTCGACAGGTTCCCTCAATCAGCCCCAGCATTTT.

The chain recombines TRBV4-3 with TRBJ2-3, with 13 bases identical to TRBD2. The CDR3 loop spans 15 amino acids. Losses at the gene ends were 5 bases for V and 4 bases for J; bases not matched to a gene: 3. Germline lookup yields CDR1 LGHNA and CDR2 YSLEER. The CDR3 loop is CASSFGTSGADTQYF. CDR3 DNA: TGCGCCAGCAGCTTCGGGACTAGCGGGGCAGATACGCAGTATTTT.

This clone has a single count. The chain joins TRBV6-5 to TRBJ2-1; 10 bases are shared with TRBD2. This CDR3 is built from 15 residues. Germline loops: CDR1 MNHEY, CDR2 SVGAGI. The junction had 6 bases not matched to a gene; V was cut back by 5 bases and J by 5 bases. CDR3 nucleotides: TGTGCCAGCAGTCCATCACTAGCGGGGAACAATGAGCAGTTCTTC. This encodes CASSPSLAGNNEQFF.

The V and J genes are TRBV6-5 and TRBJ1-5; the match to TRBD1 covers 7 bases. V lost 6 bases, J lost 7 bases, and 6 bases stayed unmatched. CDR1 and CDR2 from the germline V gene are MNHEY and SVGAGI. The CDR3 has 13 residues. The CDR3 loop is CASSVDRDQPQHF. CDR3 in DNA: TGTGCCAGCAGCGTCGACAGGGACCAGCCCCAGCATTTT.

This chain links TRBV5-6 with TRBJ2-5; 9 nucleotides agree with TRBD2. The CDR3 totals 13 residues. The J segment lost 7 bases and the V segment lost 1 base, leaving 2 bases of the junction unmatched. Germline values: CDR1 SGHDT, CDR2 YYEEEE. CDR3 in DNA: TGTGCCAGCAGCTTGCCGCGGGAGGGGACCCAGTACTTC. Translated: CASSLPREGTQYF.

The rearrangement uses TRBV28 and TRBJ1-2; D uncertain. The V gene lost 2 bases and the J gene lost 8 bases, with 9 bases spanning the gap. Per germline, CDR1 MDHEN and CDR2 SYDVKM. The CDR3 contains 12 residues. The CDR3 DNA is TGTGCCAGCAGTTTAGTGGGAGGCGGCTACACCTTC. Translation: CASSLVGGGYTF.

This sequence joins TRBV28 and TRBJ1-2; possible D gene TRBD1, 5 bases. V gave up 2 bases and J gave up 4 bases, with 14 bases separating them. The CDR3 is 15 amino acids. Germline CDR1 MDHEN, CDR2 SYDVKM. The CDR3 protein is CASSLQGSPPYGYTF. DNA of the CDR3: TGTGCCAGCAGTTTACAGGGATCCCCCCCCTATGGCTACACCTTC.

The rearrangement uses TRBV7-9 and TRBJ2-1, with TRBD2 identical over 9 bases. The CDR3 loop spans 14 amino acids. The germline CDR1 and CDR2 sequences are SEHNR and FQNEAQ (reference sequence). J lost 7 bases, V lost 2 bases, and 3 bases had no gene match. CDR3 nucleotide sequence: TGTGCCAGCAGCTTACCAGCGGGGGGTAATGAGCAGTTCTTC. This codes for CASSLPAGGNEQFF.

The chain carries TRBV6-1 and TRBJ1-5; possibly TRBD1 for D (5 bases). CDR1 is MNHNS, CDR2 SASEGT, per germline. The V gene lost 3 bases and the J gene lost 10 bases, with 13 bases spanning the gap. This CDR3 has 13 amino acids. As DNA, the CDR3 is TGTGCCAGCAGTGACCTAGGGGTCGCACCCCAGCATTTT. Amino acid sequence: CASSDLGVAPQHF.

The table lists this clone with a few counts. This chain connects TRBV5-4 to TRBJ1-2, with 9 bases lining up with TRBD1. This CDR3 comprises 15 residues. With V trimmed by 5 bases and J by 7 bases, 12 bases remained unmatched. Germline V gene sequence: CDR1 SGHNT, CDR2 YYREEE (reference sequence). In nucleotides, the CDR3 is TGTGCCAGCAGTCTCAGGACAGGGGCCATCGGTGGCTACACCTTC. Amino acid sequence: CASSLRTGAIGGYTF. Drawing the rest from reference TRBV5-4 and TRBJ1-2, the complete variable domain is ETGVTQSPTHLIKTRGQQVTLRCSSQSGHNTVSWYQQALGQGPQFIFQYYREEENGRGNFPPRFSGLQFPNYSSELNVNALELDDSALYLCASSLRTGAIGGYTFGSGTRLTVV.

This rearrangement joins TRBV9 to TRBJ1-2; D remains unclear. V lost 4 bases and J lost 5, with 15 bases in between. The CDR3 is 14 residues long. Germline V gene data show CDR1 as SGDLS and CDR2 as YYNGEE. The DNA for the CDR3 is TGTGCCAGCAGCCCGCGGGCGGGGAATTATGGCTACACCTTC. Its translation: CASSPRAGNYGYTF.

V gene TRBV10-3 combines with J gene TRBJ2-7, with a possible D match to TRBD1 (6 bases). CDR1 is ENHRY, CDR2 SYGVKD, per germline. There are 12 residues in the CDR3. The germline V and J ends were trimmed by 8 bases and 3 bases, with 11 bases remaining between them. CDR3 region: CAIGDTIYEQYF. DNA for the CDR3: TGTGCCATCGGGGACACCATCTACGAGCAGTACTTC.

The J gene is TRBJ1-6, the V gene TRBV5-1; 12 nucleotides align to TRBD1. This CDR3 spans 17 amino acids. The junction had 9 bases not matched to a gene; V was cut back by 1 base and J by 10 bases. CDR1 SGHRS and CDR2 YFSETQ come from the germline V gene. The CDR3 reads CASSLQGQGAGGSPLHF. CDR3 nucleotides: TGCGCCAGCAGCTTGCAGGGACAGGGGGCAGGAGGGTCACCCCTCCACTTT.

The chain combines TRBV2 with TRBJ2-7; TRBD1 agrees at 7 bases. This CDR3 comprises 14 residues. The junction had 10 bases not matched to a gene; V was cut back by 5 bases and J by 6 bases. Germline V gene data show CDR1 as SNHLY and CDR2 as FYNNEI. The CDR3 coding sequence is TGTGCCAGCAGTCCTACAGGGGTGGGTGGCGAGCAGTACTTC. Its translation: CASSPTGVGGEQYF.

The gene calls are TRBV7-2 and TRBJ1-4, with 7 bases aligning to TRBD1. Germline V gene data show CDR1 as SGHTA and CDR2 as FQGNSA. V was clipped by 7 bases and J by 5 bases; unmatched bases: 10. The CDR3 is 15 residues long. The CDR3 is CASTGTGQKNEKLFF. The CDR3 nucleotides read TGTGCCAGCACCGGTACGGGACAGAAGAATGAAAAACTGTTTTTT. Using reference TRBV7-2 and TRBJ1-4 for the parts outside the CDR3, the full variable domain is GAGVSQSPSNKVTEKGKDVELRCDPISGHTALYWYRQSLGQGLEFLIYFQGNSAPDKSGLPSDRFSAERTGGSVSTLTIQRTQQEDSAVYLCASTGTGQKNEKLFFGSGTQLSVL.